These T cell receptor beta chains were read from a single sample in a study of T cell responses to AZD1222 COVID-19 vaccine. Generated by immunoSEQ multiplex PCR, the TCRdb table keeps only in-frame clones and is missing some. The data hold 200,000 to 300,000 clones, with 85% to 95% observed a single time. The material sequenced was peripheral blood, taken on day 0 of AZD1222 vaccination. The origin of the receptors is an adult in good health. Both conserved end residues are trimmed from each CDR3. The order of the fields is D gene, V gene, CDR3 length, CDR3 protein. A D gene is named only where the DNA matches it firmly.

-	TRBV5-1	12	ASSLEGSTYEQY
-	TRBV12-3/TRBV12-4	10	ASSGLGETQY
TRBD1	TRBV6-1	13	ASSELRGQTGELF
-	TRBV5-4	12	ASSPTWSSYEQY
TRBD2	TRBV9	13	ASSPRLAAYNEQF
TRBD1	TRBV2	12	ASSPNRGESPLH
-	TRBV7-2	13	ASSFGWTGNSPLH
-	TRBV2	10	ASRASAGELF
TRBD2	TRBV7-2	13	ASSLDLAGVYEQY
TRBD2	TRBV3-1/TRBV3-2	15	ASSQVRTSGRAGEQF
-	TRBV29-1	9	SVPVLNEQF
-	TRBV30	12	AWIDWGLGNTIY
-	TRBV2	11	ASSEDSYNEQF
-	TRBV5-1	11	ASRMNPGLEAF